The clone carrying this TCR beta chain was picked up many times. Its specificity is not known. V lost 5 bases, J lost 1 base, and 12 bases lay in between. The CDR3 is 13 residues long. Germline CDR1 and CDR2: DFQATT and SNEGSKA (reference sequence). These data are taken from a study of T cells in Graves' hyperthyroidism and ophthalmopathy. In the study overall: It was at initial diagnosis, before any treatment, that peripheral blood was collected. The study's findings and limits: Stable hyperthyroidism was separated from ophthalmopathy by a model based on 13 V-J features. Blood also showed most of the thyroid clonotypes that were expanded above 0.001.

The CDR3 regions of TCR beta were amplified from RNA transcripts. RT-PCR in the first round (using the HTBI primer set) targeted the TCR CDR3. Each CDR3 protein is one row after TCRdb ran MiXCR on the multiplex PCR reads. The sample has 400,000 to 600,000 distinct CDR3 sequences, under 25% seen once. Stable Graves' hyperthyroidism meant no ophthalmopathy progression within 18 months. Sequenced: blood. The clonotype comes from a man younger than 35 with Graves' hyperthyroidism. V usage is TRBV20-1 and J usage is TRBJ2-7; D possibly corresponds to TRBD2 (5 bases). The CDR3 region has the DNA TGCAGTGCTGTCGACCGGGGTTCCTACGAGCAGTACTTC. This codes for CSAVDRGSYEQYF.